The clone carrying this T cell receptor (beta chain) was picked up a small number of times. The antigen is unknown. Germline-derived CDR1 and CDR2 are MNHNS and SASEGT. The CDR3 contains 11 residues. Between the trimmed V and J ends, which lost 8 bases and 4 bases, there was a span of 6 bases. This specimen belongs to a study of blood T cells in healthy people across ages. Study observations and caveats: Diversity of TCR beta per million T cells declined in a roughly linear way with age.

The use of a sample-barcoded 5' primer and a J-beta primer mix characterized a second PCR of roughly 6 to 12 cycles. TCRdb itself ran the 5' RACE reads through MiXCR, one entry per CDR3 protein. Seen here are 600,000 to 1,000,000 distinct CDR3 sequences, 20% to 25% observed once, and the top ten hold around 3.6%. The sample was also reused in another study, on T cells of mothers and their children. From that second work: Samples were provided by three healthy Caucasian mothers and their six children. Over 9.5 million TCR beta CDR3 reads were obtained from each mother, and 2.5 million to 3.5 million from each child.

Source material: blood. The rearrangement joins TRBV6-1 to TRBJ2-1; no clear D. This sequence was found in a boy aged 10-17 years in good health. The CDR3, as DNA: TGTGCCAGCGCGGAGTACAATGAGCAGTTCTTC. It encodes CASAEYNEQFF.